The rows below give T cell receptor beta chains drawn from one sample of a study of radiotherapy plus CTLA-4 blockade in lung cancer. Using immunoSEQ multiplex PCR, the repertoire was profiled, and TCRdb retains in-frame clones only, with some absent. The table includes some 70,000 clones, about four fifths detected once. The material sequenced was peripheral blood, taken from a patient treated with radiotherapy plus ipilimumab. The receptors were sampled from a human donor with non-small cell lung cancer who had a partial response to radiotherapy plus ipilimumab. CDR3s include the opening cysteine and the closing phenylalanine or tryptophan. Fields, in order: clone size, J gene, V gene, CDR3 protein. Some rows mark clone size as missing; the rest say once, few, many or name a class of expanded clone.

size: few; J: TRBJ1-5; V: TRBV27; CDR3: CASSFGTVGQPQHF
size: NA; J: TRBJ1-2; V: TRBV5-1; CDR3: CASSSGGSGYYGYTF
size: few; J: TRBJ1-2; V: TRBV6-5; CDR3: CASSYSRTGGNYGYTF
size: NA; J: TRBJ2-2; V: TRBV6-1; CDR3: CASSGRQTNTGELFF
size: NA; J: TRBJ2-2; V: TRBV6-5; CDR3: CASSSQGWNTGELFF
size: NA; J: TRBJ1-1; V: TRBV2; CDR3: CASGGGGAGTEAFF
size: NA; J: TRBJ2-1; V: TRBV29-1; CDR3: CSATSGPAYNEQFF
size: NA; J: TRBJ2-1; V: TRBV12-5; CDR3: CASESGLGRNEQFF
size: NA; J: TRBJ1-2; V: TRBV28; CDR3: CASTIRNYGYTF
size: once; J: TRBJ2-3; V: TRBV7-2; CDR3: CASSRTSGSTDTQYF
size: NA; J: TRBJ2-7; V: TRBV5-1; CDR3: CASSFATSGINEQYF
size: NA; J: TRBJ2-7; V: TRBV5-1; CDR3: CASSLGFTTPGEQYF
size: NA; J: TRBJ1-2; V: TRBV27; CDR3: CASKIGGRESGYTF
size: NA; J: TRBJ1-5; V: TRBV6-5; CDR3: CASRITGDHQPQHF
size: few; J: TRBJ2-1; V: TRBV5-1; CDR3: CASSVHRHEQFF
size: NA; J: TRBJ1-5; V: TRBV15; CDR3: CATSRDTPRRGNQPQHF
size: few; J: TRBJ2-5; V: TRBV10-2; CDR3: CASSPSGSWGETQYF
size: NA; J: TRBJ1-1; V: TRBV6-5; CDR3: CASRGGYRAFF
size: once; J: TRBJ2-2; V: TRBV28; CDR3: CASSGGVLSGKDPTNTGELFF
size: NA; J: TRBJ1-5; V: TRBV18; CDR3: CASSLDRGYQPQHF
size: NA; J: TRBJ2-7; V: TRBV5-1; CDR3: CASSLERAAYEQYF
size: NA; J: TRBJ2-7; V: TRBV7-6; CDR3: CASSFDSTPSYEQYF
size: NA; J: TRBJ1-5; V: TRBV2; CDR3: CASRYSNQPQHF
size: NA; J: TRBJ2-7; V: TRBV11-2; CDR3: CASSLGRESGQYF
size: NA; J: TRBJ2-7; V: TRBV14; CDR3: CASSRSSGVSYEQYF
size: NA; J: TRBJ1-2; V: TRBV28; CDR3: CASRRQGYSYGYTF
size: NA; J: TRBJ1-3; V: TRBV4-1; CDR3: CASSQRRSGQGGGNTIYF
size: NA; J: TRBJ2-3; V: TRBV19; CDR3: CATRLAGQDTQYF
size: NA; J: TRBJ2-1; V: TRBV6-5; CDR3: CASSYSIGGSNEQFF
size: NA; J: TRBJ2-7; V: TRBV10-1; CDR3: CARGLAGTYEQYF
size: NA; J: TRBJ1-1; V: TRBV7-2; CDR3: CASSWGQDTEAFF
size: NA; J: TRBJ2-3; V: TRBV5-6; CDR3: CASSHGLAGTDTQYF
size: NA; J: TRBJ1-1; V: TRBV10-3; CDR3: CAISGTGYTEAFF
size: NA; J: TRBJ2-1; V: TRBV10-3; CDR3: CAIRPEGRHNEQFF
size: NA; J: TRBJ1-1; V: TRBV28; CDR3: CASSLGGVGTEAFF
size: NA; J: TRBJ2-1; V: TRBV28; CDR3: CASSTGTSGNEQFF
size: NA; J: TRBJ1-2; V: TRBV9; CDR3: CASSPGNQANYGYTF
size: few; J: TRBJ2-6; V: TRBV23-1; CDR3: CASSQSSPGANVLTF
size: NA; J: TRBJ2-1; V: TRBV19; CDR3: CASTKALAGGAEQFF
size: NA; J: TRBJ1-1; V: TRBV28; CDR3: CASSLAGQGTSEAFF
size: NA; J: TRBJ2-5; V: TRBV9; CDR3: CASSPRQGEETQYF
size: NA; J: TRBJ1-1; V: TRBV7-9; CDR3: CASSLAGADTEAFF
size: NA; J: TRBJ2-5; V: TRBV9; CDR3: CASSGGTSGMDKETQYF
size: NA; J: TRBJ2-1; V: TRBV5-1; CDR3: CASSSSGVEQFF
size: few; J: TRBJ2-7; V: TRBV10-3; CDR3: CAIREGRGEQYF
size: NA; J: TRBJ2-5; V: TRBV5-1; CDR3: CASSLGLAGVSQETQYF
size: few; J: TRBJ1-2; V: TRBV9; CDR3: CASSPGGDRGRGYTF
size: NA; J: TRBJ2-5; V: TRBV21-1; CDR3: CASIRTGTKPLKRPQYF